Presented here are 31 T cell receptor beta chains from one specimen sequenced in a study of T cell changes during pregnancy in multiple sclerosis. Assay used: immunoSEQ multiplex PCR; TCRdb lists only in-frame clones, some missing. The sample contains some 30,000 clones, roughly 91% of which appear only once. The specimen was CD8+ T cells from peripheral blood mononuclear cells, collected in the second trimester of pregnancy. The receptors come from a female donor in good health, enrolled as a control in a pregnancy study.

The CDR3 region has the DNA TGTGCCAGCAGCCAAGGACTAGCAACAGATACGCAGTATTTT. Its protein is CASSQGLATDTQYF. This chain links TRBV4-2 with TRBJ2-3; 7 bases are shared with TRBD2. Per the germline V gene, CDR1 is LGHNA and CDR2 is YNFKEQ. The CDR3 is made up of 14 amino acids. The V segment lost 1 base and the J segment 3 bases; nucleotides outside the gene matches: 1.

This sequence joins TRBV27 and TRBJ1-5; a possible D gene is TRBD1 (5 bases). This CDR3 comprises 15 residues. Between the trimmed V and J ends, which lost 0 bases and 0 bases, there was a span of 6 bases. In germline, CDR1 is MNHEY, CDR2 SMNVEV (reference sequence). CDR3 DNA sequence: TGTGCCAGCAGTTTATCCAGGGTTAGCAATCAGCCCCAGCATTTT. It codes for CASSLSRVSNQPQHF.

The genes are TRBV9 and TRBJ2-7; D is possibly TRBD2 (5 bases). Trimming stripped 3 bases from V and 0 bases from J, with 10 bases between. CDR3 length: 14 residues. CDR1 is SGDLS, CDR2 YYNGEE, per germline. CDR3 sequence reads: CASSERSYSYEQYF. CDR3 bases: TGTGCCAGCAGCGAGCGGTCTTACTCCTACGAGCAGTACTTC.

V is TRBV21-1 and J is TRBJ2-7; the table's D call, TRBD1, was not checked against the DNA. TRBV21-1 is designated a pseudogene. CDR3 length: 15 residues. The DNA for the CDR3 is TGTGCCAGCAGCAAACTGACACAAGTGCACTACGAGCAGTACTTC. Translated, it gives CASSKLTQVHYEQYF.

The rearrangement joins TRBV27 to TRBJ2-7; unclear D gene. The CDR3 consists of 17 residues. CDR1 is MNHEY, CDR2 SMNVEV, per germline (reference sequence). The V and J ends lost 5 bases and 5 bases respectively, with 25 bases between them. CDR3 sequence reads: CASSPSPGDLFLHEQYF. The CDR3 coding sequence is TGTGCCAGCAGTCCTTCCCCCGGAGATCTCTTCCTCCACGAGCAGTACTTC.

This chain links TRBV7-6 with TRBJ1-2; D is ambiguous. V dropped 11 bases and J dropped 1 base, with 8 bases sitting between them. From germline, CDR1 is SGHVS and CDR2 FNYEAQ. CDR3 size: 11 residues. CDR3 region: CAGRNNYGYTF. Written as DNA, the CDR3 is TGTGCCGGGAGGAATAACTATGGCTACACCTTC.

This clone was detected once. The chain couples TRBV6-4 to TRBJ1-1, with a possible D match to TRBD1 (5 bases). Per germline, CDR1 MRHNA and CDR2 SNTAGT. This CDR3 contains 15 residues. V was clipped by 2 bases and J by 2 bases, with 12 bases between them. CDR3 nucleotide sequence: TGTGCCAGCAGTGACAGGGCAGGGCTTAACACTGAAGCTTTCTTT. The encoded protein is CASSDRAGLNTEAFF.

This chain links TRBV11-2 with TRBJ2-1; TRBD2 aligns across 8 bases. V trimming: 2 bases; J trimming: 10 bases; junction bases outside the gene matches: 13. The germline gives CDR1 SGHAT, CDR2 FQNNGV. The CDR3 runs to 16 residues. CDR3 residues: CASSLSRAGGYLEQFF. The DNA for the CDR3 is TGTGCCAGCAGCTTAAGTCGGGCGGGGGGTTATCTCGAGCAGTTCTTC.

The rearrangement joins TRBV21-1 to TRBJ1-5; the D call TRBD1 from the table was never checked on the DNA. TRBV21-1 has pseudogene status. This CDR3 spans 15 amino acids. CDR3 nucleotide sequence: TGTGCCAGCAGCAAAAGGGTGTGGGGGCGGGAGCCCCAGCATTTT. Translation gives CASSKRVWGREPQHF.

This sequence joins TRBV2 and TRBJ2-3; maybe TRBD2 (5 bases). CDR1 SNHLY and CDR2 FYNNEI come from the germline V gene. This CDR3 comprises 14 residues. Trimming cost V 10 bases and J 2 bases, with 16 bases left between them. Written as DNA, the CDR3 is TGTGCCAACCGAGACTATCAGCCCACAGATACGCAGTATTTT. Protein product: CANRDYQPTDTQYF.

The J gene is TRBJ1-1, the V gene TRBV27, with 10 bases aligning to TRBD1. V trimming: 2 bases; J trimming: 11 bases; junction bases outside the gene matches: 2. There are 12 residues in the CDR3. Germline CDR1 is MNHEY and CDR2 is SMNVEV (reference sequence). CDR3 amino acids: CASSLGTGVAFF. The CDR3 bases are TGTGCCAGCAGTTTAGGGACAGGGGTTGCTTTCTTT.

The gene calls are TRBV7-9 and TRBJ1-2; no firm D call. CDR1 and CDR2 (germline): SEHNR, FQNEAQ (reference sequence). This CDR3 has 13 amino acids. V was cut by 6 bases and J by 9 bases, with 17 bases left in between. CDR3 region: CASRADDGARYTF. CDR3 bases: TGTGCCAGCAGAGCCGATGACGGAGCACGCTACACCTTC.

The gene calls are TRBV30 and TRBJ1-5; D not resolved. CDR3 length: 12 amino acids. Per germline, CDR1 GTSNPN and CDR2 SVGIG (reference sequence). Trimming stripped 4 bases from V and 7 bases from J, with 11 bases between. CDR3 sequence (DNA): TGTGCCTGGAACACCCTTTTCCAGCCCCAGCATTTT. Amino acid sequence: CAWNTLFQPQHF.

The gene calls are TRBV5-1 and TRBJ2-1; 12 nucleotides agree with TRBD2. J gave up 7 bases and V 5 bases, and 10 bases lay outside the gene matches. The CDR3 totals 16 residues. Germline CDR1 reads SGHRS; CDR2 reads YFSETQ. Written as DNA, the CDR3 is TGCGCCAGCAGGGAGACCACTAGCGGGGGGATGAATGAGCAGTTCTTC. Protein sequence: CASRETTSGGMNEQFF.

The chain carries TRBV29-1 and TRBJ2-7; the D gene is possibly TRBD1 (6 bases). Trimming took off 2 bases at V and 2 bases at J, with 13 bases between the two ends. CDR3 length: 14 amino acids. Germline V lookup: CDR1 SQVTM, CDR2 ANQGSEA. Here the CDR3 DNA reads TGCAGCGTTGAAAACCGGGACAAGCCCTACGAGCAGTACTTC. Protein product: CSVENRDKPYEQYF.

This clone was detected only a few times. The chain carries TRBV6-1 and TRBJ1-2, with a tentative D call TRBD1 (5 bases). V lost 5 bases to trimming and J lost 0 bases, with 7 bases between them. This CDR3 has 13 residues. From germline, CDR1 is MNHNS and CDR2 SASEGT. The CDR3 nucleotides read TGTGCCAGCAGTACGACAGCTAACTATGGCTACACCTTC. The encoded protein is CASSTTANYGYTF.

This clone was counted only a few times. The chain employs TRBV27 and TRBJ2-2; the D is unclear. The CDR3 is 12 amino acids. CDR1 and CDR2 (germline): MNHEY, SMNVEV (reference sequence). Trimming removed 6 bases at V and 5 bases at J, with 7 bases between. CDR3 nucleotides: TGTGCCAGCAGCGTACATACCGGGGAGCTGTTTTTT. Translation gives CASSVHTGELFF.

As DNA, the CDR3 is TGTGCCAGCAGCTTATCCGCAGAGGACACCGGGGAGCTGTTTTTT. This codes for CASSLSAEDTGELFF. The chain links TRBV7-3 to TRBJ2-2; D uncertain. With 2 bases removed from V and 3 bases from J, the gap between germline ends came to 10 bases. The CDR3 consists of 15 residues. Germline CDR1 and CDR2: SGHTA and FQGTGA.

The CDR3 nucleotides are TGCGCCAGCGGAGAGGGACATACAATAGAAGCTTTCTTT. It translates to CASGEGHTIEAFF. The chain combines TRBV5-1 with TRBJ1-1; possibly TRBD1 for D (6 bases). The length of the CDR3 is 13 residues. V was pared by 7 bases and J by 8 bases, with 18 bases between. Germline CDR1 SGHRS, CDR2 YFSETQ. The full variable domain, with the rest looked up from reference TRBV5-1 and TRBJ1-1, is KAGVTQTPRYLIKTRGQQVTLSCSPISGHRSVSWYQQTPGQGLQFLFEYFSETQRNKGNFPGRFSGRQFSNSRSEMNVSTLELGDSALYLCASGEGHTIEAFFGQGTRLTVV.

This clone has only one observation. The chain employs TRBV9 and TRBJ2-2, with 7 nucleotides matching TRBD1. With V trimmed by 9 bases and J by 3 bases, 2 bases remained unmatched. This CDR3 comprises 12 residues. In germline, CDR1 is SGDLS, CDR2 YYNGEE. The CDR3 DNA sequence: TGTGCCACCACAGGGGACACCGGGGAGCTGTTTTTT. It yields the protein CATTGDTGELFF.

The chain combines TRBV19 with TRBJ1-1; the D is unclear. Trimming pared 3 bases from V and 6 bases from J, leaving 23 bases between. Germline V gene lookup returns CDR1 LNHDA and CDR2 SQIVND (reference sequence). The CDR3 has 17 amino acids. The CDR3 loop reads CASSMTPLDFWHAEAFF. In DNA form, the CDR3 reads TGTGCCAGTAGTATGACCCCCCTCGACTTTTGGCATGCTGAAGCTTTCTTT.

The J gene is TRBJ1-4, the V gene TRBV4-3, with 8 bases matching TRBD1. The length of the CDR3 is 16 residues. Germline V CDR1 and CDR2: LGHNA, YSLEER. V lost 1 base and J lost 7; bases outside the gene matches: 8. The CDR3 loop is CASSQVYQGASEKLFF. CDR3 nucleotide sequence: TGCGCCAGCAGCCAAGTGTATCAGGGGGCTTCTGAAAAACTGTTTTTT.

The rearrangement links TRBV18 to TRBJ1-2; 8 bases map to TRBD1. Per germline, CDR1 KGHSH and CDR2 LQKENI. The J segment lost 2 bases and the V segment lost 6 bases, leaving 8 bases of the junction unmatched. This CDR3 is built from 15 residues. In DNA form, the CDR3 reads TGTGCCAGCTCCCTCGGACAGGGACCGAACTATGGCTACACCTTC. The encoded protein is CASSLGQGPNYGYTF.

The rearrangement links TRBV4-3 to TRBJ2-7; tentative D call: TRBD2 (7 bases). The V end lost 2 bases, the J end lost 0 bases, and 14 bases lay between the germline ends. The CDR3 contains 16 residues. Germline-derived CDR1 and CDR2 are LGHNA and YSLEER. The CDR3 bases are TGCGCCAGCAGCCAATTGAGCGGGGACACCTCCTACGAGCAGTACTTC. This codes for CASSQLSGDTSYEQYF.

V is TRBV19 and J is TRBJ2-3; D not resolved. The CDR3 has 15 residues. Germline CDR1 is LNHDA and CDR2 is SQIVND (reference sequence). Deletions cut 3 bases from V and 0 bases from J, with 10 bases between. The CDR3 region has the DNA TGTGCCAGTAGTATGAGAGACACTAGCACAGATACGCAGTATTTT. Translation gives CASSMRDTSTDTQYF. Based on the CDR3 plus reference TRBV19 and TRBJ2-3, the full variable domain is DGGITQSPKYLFRKEGQNVTLSCEQNLNHDAMYWYRQDPGQGLRLIYYSQIVNDFQKGDIAEGYSVSREKKESFPLTVTSAQKNPTAFYLCASSMRDTSTDTQYFGPGTRLTVL.

The rearrangement joins TRBV9 to TRBJ2-1; TRBD2 matches at 8 bases. The CDR3 totals 15 residues. V gave up 0 bases and J gave up 5 bases; unmatched junction bases: 4. CDR1 SGDLS and CDR2 YYNGEE come from the germline V gene. CDR3 protein: CASSVASGGHNEQFF. The CDR3 DNA follows: TGTGCCAGCAGCGTAGCAAGCGGGGGCCACAATGAGCAGTTCTTC.

This clone has only a few counts. DNA of the CDR3: TGTGCTAGTGGTTGGCTGAACACTGAAGCTTTCTTT. Its protein product is CASGWLNTEAFF. V is TRBV12-5 and J is TRBJ1-1; D is undetermined. V was trimmed by 4 bases and J by 0 bases, leaving 3 bases between them. The V gene's germline CDR1 is LGHNT and CDR2 FRNRAP. The CDR3 sequence is 12 residues long.

The chain recombines TRBV27 with TRBJ2-3; 7 nucleotides match TRBD1. From germline, CDR1 is MNHEY and CDR2 SMNVEV (reference sequence). The CDR3 spans 15 residues. The junction had 8 bases not matched to a gene; V was cut back by 5 bases and J by 3 bases. CDR3 sequence reads: CASSEGTVGTDTQYF. CDR3 coding DNA: TGTGCCAGCAGTGAGGGGACAGTCGGTACAGATACGCAGTATTTT.

V and J are TRBV7-9 and TRBJ1-1; 7 bases align to TRBD1. Germline V gene lookup returns CDR1 SEHNR and CDR2 FQNEAQ (reference sequence). J lost 1 base, V lost 6 bases, and 8 bases had no gene match. This CDR3 spans 15 amino acids. The CDR3 region has the DNA TGTGCCAGCAGTCCTTGGACAGGCTCGAACACTGAAGCTTTCTTT. Residues: CASSPWTGSNTEAFF.

This sequence joins TRBV14 and TRBJ2-3; 7 nucleotides line up with TRBD2. Germline V lookup: CDR1 SGHDN, CDR2 FVKESK. This CDR3 has 15 amino acids. The ends lost 5 bases at V and 0 bases at J; junction bases unmatched: 5. In DNA, the CDR3 is TGTGCCAGCAGCGGCCTGGGGGGGAGCACAGATACGCAGTATTTT. Translating gives CASSGLGGSTDTQYF.

This clone was detected once. The chain recombines TRBV27 with TRBJ2-1; tentatively, D is TRBD2 (5 bases). Germline CDR1 MNHEY, CDR2 SMNVEV (reference sequence). The CDR3 spans 14 residues. Trimming left V 6 bases short and J 6 bases short, with 15 bases between. CDR3 sequence (DNA): TGTGCCAGCAGACACCAGCTAGCATCCAATGAGCAGTTCTTC. This gives the protein CASRHQLASNEQFF.